Each of the 21 T cell receptor beta chains below was sequenced from the same sample in a study of monozygotic twins with inflammatory bowel disease. TCRdb derives one entry per CDR3 protein from the 5' RACE reads, leaving out DNA. The table for this sample gives 350,000 to 550,000 distinct CDR3 sequences. The material sequenced was blood. The source of these receptors is a human donor with ulcerative colitis or Crohn's disease, or a healthy co-twin of an affected twin (not recorded which).

The rearrangement links TRBV15 to TRBJ2-1; TCRdb selects TRBD1, and the lack of DNA leaves this call unchecked. Germline CDR1 and CDR2: LNHNV and YYDKDF (reference sequence). This CDR3 spans 15 amino acids. CDR3 in amino acids: CATSRGQTAYNEQFF.

This chain connects TRBV4-1 to TRBJ2-1; TCRdb calls TRBD2, which cannot be checked without DNA. The CDR3 has 16 residues. From germline, CDR1 is MGHRA and CDR2 YSYEKL. The CDR3 sequence is CASSQEGAGGNNEQFF.

The chain uses TRBV7-6 and TRBJ2-7; the TCRdb D gene call, TRBD1, has no DNA to confirm it. Germline V gene sequence: CDR1 SGHVS, CDR2 FNYEAQ. The CDR3 is 13 residues long. CDR3 residues: CASSWDGNYEQYF.

The rearrangement links TRBV5-1 to TRBJ2-1; absent DNA, TCRdb's TRBD2 call cannot be checked. The CDR3 consists of 17 residues. CDR1 is SGHRS, CDR2 YFSETQ, per germline. CDR3 sequence: CASSLGATSGNGNEQFF. The full variable domain, completed using reference TRBV5-1 and TRBJ2-1, is KAGVTQTPRYLIKTRGQQVTLSCSPISGHRSVSWYQQTPGQGLQFLFEYFSETQRNKGNFPGRFSGRQFSNSRSEMNVSTLELGDSALYLCASSLGATSGNGNEQFFGPGTRLTVL.

The chain combines TRBV7-2 with TRBJ2-3. In germline, CDR1 is SGHTA, CDR2 FQGNSA. There are 12 residues in the CDR3. CDR3 sequence reads: CASSLFSDTQYF.

This chain uses TRBV7-2 with TRBJ2-3. This CDR3 region has 12 residues. Germline values: CDR1 SGHTA, CDR2 FQGNSA. The CDR3 protein is CASSAYLDTQYF.

The chain employs TRBV7-2 and TRBJ1-5; TCRdb returns TRBD1, unconfirmable since there is no DNA. This CDR3 has 14 residues. The germline CDR1 and CDR2 sequences are SGHTA and FQGNSA. CDR3: CASSLDSGGQPQHF.

The V and J genes are TRBV5-1 and TRBJ2-1; the TRBD2 assignment by TCRdb is unverifiable without DNA. Per the germline V gene, CDR1 is SGHRS and CDR2 is YFSETQ. The CDR3 consists of 16 residues. Here the CDR3 reads CASSLRTSGLQGTKFF.

V and J are TRBV7-9 and TRBJ2-2; TCRdb indicates TRBD2, and absent DNA this call remains unverified. The CDR3 is made up of 17 amino acids. Germline V gives CDR1 SEHNR, CDR2 FQNEAQ (reference sequence). The CDR3 reads CASSPETLGRSTGELFF.

The chain joins TRBV12-3 or TRBV12-4 to TRBJ1-2; with no DNA, the TCRdb D assignment of TRBD1 cannot be verified. This CDR3 is built from 14 residues. The chain's CDR3 is CASSPRSTNYGYTF.

This sequence joins TRBV6-1 and TRBJ1-6; no DNA is available, so the TRBD1 call from TCRdb remains unchecked. Germline values: CDR1 MNHNS, CDR2 SASEGT. The CDR3 has 16 amino acids. This CDR3 is CASSEGTVGLDSPLHF.

This chain links TRBV5-1 with TRBJ2-7; TCRdb proposes TRBD2, but this gene call is untestable without DNA. This CDR3 contains 14 residues. Germline-derived CDR1 and CDR2 are SGHRS and YFSETQ. The CDR3 region is CASSGGMPSYEQYF.

V gene TRBV5-6 combines with J gene TRBJ1-1. From germline, CDR1 is SGHDT and CDR2 YYEEEE. CDR3 length: 16 amino acids. The CDR3 protein is CASSQTTGKELTEAFF.

The chain recombines TRBV4-2 with TRBJ2-7; the TCRdb call, TRBD2, lacks DNA for checking. Germline loops: CDR1 LGHNA, CDR2 YNFKEQ. This CDR3 contains 14 residues. The CDR3 protein is CASSQGGTDYEQYF.

The rearrangement joins TRBV7-3 to TRBJ2-1; the D gene TCRdb calls, TRBD2, cannot be checked with no DNA. This CDR3 is 17 amino acids long. Germline CDR1 reads SGHTA; CDR2 reads FQGTGA. CDR3 in amino acids: CASSSPPRTSGSGEQFF.

J is TRBJ2-1 and V is TRBV4-2. Germline CDR1 reads LGHNA; CDR2 reads YNFKEQ. The CDR3 has 16 amino acids. CDR3: CASSQDLGGNYNEQFF.

The chain links TRBV5-1 to TRBJ2-1; TCRdb indicates TRBD1, and absent DNA this call remains unverified. This CDR3 has 17 residues. Germline CDR1 SGHRS, CDR2 YFSETQ. CDR3 residues: CASRPDQPPSSYNEQFF.

V usage is TRBV11-2 and J usage is TRBJ2-1; TCRdb indicates TRBD2, and absent DNA this call remains unverified. This CDR3 comprises 16 residues. Germline CDR1 is SGHAT and CDR2 is FQNNGV. CDR3: CASLRGAGPSYNEQFF.

This chain uses TRBV30 with TRBJ1-3; no DNA is available, so the TRBD1 call from TCRdb remains unchecked. Germline loops: CDR1 GTSNPN, CDR2 SVGIG (reference sequence). The CDR3 spans 16 residues. The CDR3 sequence is CAWDRTGVGSGNTIYF.

This chain joins TRBV28 and TRBJ2-7; TCRdb indicates TRBD2, and absent DNA this call remains unverified. Germline V gives CDR1 MDHEN, CDR2 SYDVKM. The CDR3 runs 14 residues. Here the CDR3 reads CASTSGGGVYEQYF. Together with reference TRBV28 and TRBJ2-7, the CDR3 gives the full variable domain: DVKVTQSSRYLVKRTGEKVFLECVQDMDHENMFWYRQDPGLGLRLIYFSYDVKMKEKGDIPEGYSVSREKKERFSLILESASTNQTSMYLCASTSGGGVYEQYFGPGTRLTVT.

V usage is TRBV5-1 and J usage is TRBJ2-6; as DNA is missing, the TRBD1 call by TCRdb cannot be tested. The CDR3 sequence is 16 residues long. Per the germline V gene, CDR1 is SGHRS and CDR2 is YFSETQ. The chain's CDR3 is CASSLGGQDAANVLTF.